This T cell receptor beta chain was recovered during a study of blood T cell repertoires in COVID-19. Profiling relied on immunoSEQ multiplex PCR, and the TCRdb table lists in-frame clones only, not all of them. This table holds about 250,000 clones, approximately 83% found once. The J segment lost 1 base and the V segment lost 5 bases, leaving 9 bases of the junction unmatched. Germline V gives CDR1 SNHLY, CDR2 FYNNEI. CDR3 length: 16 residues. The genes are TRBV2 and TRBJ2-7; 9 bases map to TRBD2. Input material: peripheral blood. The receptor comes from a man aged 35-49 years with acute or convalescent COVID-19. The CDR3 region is CASSHPTSGYSYEQYF. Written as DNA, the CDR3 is TGTGCCAGCAGTCACCCCACTAGCGGGTATTCCTACGAGCAGTACTTC.